One sample yielded the 8 T cell receptor beta chains listed below, sequenced in a study of cytotoxic CD8 clonotypes in ibrutinib-treated CLL. Sequencing was performed with immunoSEQ multiplex PCR; in TCRdb, only in-frame clones are kept and a portion is missing. The repertoire has 55,000 to 60,000 clones, about 54% of them found once; the top ten carry about 24%. This material consisted of PBMCs, taken at disease progression, from a patient treated with ibrutinib. These receptors were obtained from a human donor with chronic lymphocytic leukemia.

This clone was counted many times. The chain joins TRBV7-8 to TRBJ2-7; D unresolved. V gave up 6 bases and J gave up 3 bases, with 24 bases separating them. CDR1 and CDR2 (germline): SGHVS, FQNEAQ. The CDR3 consists of 17 residues. DNA for the CDR3: TGTGCCAGCAGTTTGACCAGCTTAGGGCCTCTTAACTACGAGCAGTACTTC. Protein sequence: CASSLTSLGPLNYEQYF.

The gene calls are TRBV9 and TRBJ2-5, with D perhaps matching TRBD2 (6 bases). V shed 0 bases and J shed 5 bases, with 11 bases lying between them. CDR3 size: 14 residues. CDR1 is SGDLS, CDR2 YYNGEE, per germline. The CDR3 reads CASSVAARGETQYF. As DNA, the CDR3 is TGTGCCAGCAGCGTAGCTGCCCGGGGGGAGACCCAGTACTTC.

The chain's CDR3 is CASSAGTTYEQYF. CDR3 bases: TGTGCCAGCAGTGCAGGGACCACCTACGAGCAGTACTTC. The V gene is TRBV27, the J gene TRBJ2-7; the D call may be TRBD1 or TRBD2 (5 bases each). Germline V CDR1 and CDR2: MNHEY, SMNVEV (reference sequence). Trimming took 5 bases from V and 2 from J, leaving 10 bases between them. The length of the CDR3 is 13 residues.

The genes are TRBV5-6 and TRBJ1-2; the D is unclear. CDR3 length: 13 amino acids. Germline V gives CDR1 SGHDT, CDR2 YYEEEE. Trimming took 4 bases from V and 7 from J, leaving 14 bases between them. The chain's CDR3 is CASSPDRNGGYTF. As DNA, the CDR3 is TGTGCCAGCAGCCCCGACCGAAACGGTGGCTACACCTTC.

This clone was observed a few times. V and J are TRBV7-3 and TRBJ2-3, with a weak D call TRBD1 (6 bases). CDR1 is SGHTA, CDR2 FQGTGA, per germline. The CDR3 covers 14 residues. The V end lost 3 bases, the J end lost 6 bases, and 13 bases lay between the germline ends. This CDR3 is CASSFRPGEDTQYF. The CDR3 coding sequence is TGTGCCAGCAGCTTTCGTCCAGGGGAGGATACGCAGTATTTT.

Details on this clone: Other DNA sequences of this sample code for an identical CDR3. The rearrangement uses TRBV5-1 and TRBJ2-5, with unresolved D. Germline V gene data show CDR1 as SGHRS and CDR2 as YFSETQ. Trimming removed 1 base at V and 2 bases at J, with 0 bases between. CDR3 length: 11 residues. CDR3 sequence reads: CASSLQETQYF. CDR3 in DNA: TGCGCCAGCAGCTTGCAAGAGACCCAGTACTTC. Based on the CDR3 plus reference TRBV5-1 and TRBJ2-5, the full variable domain is KAGVTQTPRYLIKTRGQQVTLSCSPISGHRSVSWYQQTPGQGLQFLFEYFSETQRNKGNFPGRFSGRQFSNSRSEMNVSTLELGDSALYLCASSLQETQYFGPGTRLLVL.

The V call is TRBV28, the J call TRBJ1-1; D is unclear. V lost 3 bases to trimming and J lost 7 bases, with 9 bases between them. Per the germline V gene, CDR1 is MDHEN and CDR2 is SYDVKM. The CDR3 is 12 residues long. The CDR3 here is CASSLGILEAFF. In DNA, the CDR3 is TGTGCCAGCAGTTTGGGTATCCTTGAAGCTTTCTTT.

This chain links TRBV6-5 with TRBJ1-6; D is uncertain. Trimming took off 3 bases at V and 4 bases at J, with 7 bases between the two ends. CDR1 is MNHEY, CDR2 SVGAGI, per germline. The CDR3 is 14 residues long. Here the CDR3 DNA reads TGTGCCAGCAGTTATAAGCAGTATAATTCACCCCTCCACTTT. It is translated as CASSYKQYNSPLHF.